These 9 T cell receptor beta chains share one sample of origin, sequenced in a study of regulatory T cells in long-lasting Graves disease. Library construction for TCR beta used iRepertoire HTBI primers and Arm-PCR of CDR3 regions. TCRdb passed the multiplex PCR reads through MiXCR, listing each CDR3 protein once. The repertoire holds 600,000 to 800,000 distinct CDR3 sequences, around 32% seen once, with roughly 41% in the top ten. As to time point: persistent/refractory GD, antithyroid drugs over 5 years with positive TRAb. PBMC RNA served as the TCR library source. This specimen consisted of peripheral blood mononuclear cells (PBMCs), obtained when the disease was refractory, from a patient treated with antithyroid drugs. These receptors were obtained from a female donor with Graves disease.

This clonotype has just a few counts. The chain uses TRBV28 and TRBJ1-1; 7 bases are a match to TRBD1. There are 15 residues in the CDR3. J gave up 4 bases and V 5 bases, and 10 bases lay outside the gene matches. Germline CDR1 reads MDHEN; CDR2 reads SYDVKM. The CDR3 loop reads CASSVQGLWATEAFF. In DNA, the CDR3 is TGTGCCAGCAGTGTACAGGGGTTGTGGGCCACTGAAGCTTTCTTT.

This chain joins TRBV9 and TRBJ1-1; D is unresolved. The V gene lost 4 bases and the J gene lost 0 bases, with 10 bases spanning the gap. The CDR3 runs to 14 residues. Germline V gene data show CDR1 as SGDLS and CDR2 as YYNGEE. The CDR3 DNA is TGTGCCAGCAGCTTCACGACGGTGAACACTGAAGCTTTCTTT. It encodes CASSFTTVNTEAFF.

This chain links TRBV2 with TRBJ1-5, with D perhaps TRBD1 (6 bases). Germline CDR1 SNHLY, CDR2 FYNNEI. The CDR3 spans 13 residues. The V end was cut by 7 bases, the J end by 7 bases, with 14 bases between. CDR3 sequence (DNA): TGTGCCAGCACCCAACAGGGACAACAGCCCCAGCATTTT. It codes for CASTQQGQQPQHF.

In its sample, this clonotype was seen many times. The chain couples TRBV7-2 to TRBJ1-4, with 7 bases aligning to TRBD1. Germline loops: CDR1 SGHTA, CDR2 FQGNSA. J lost 5 bases, V lost 4 bases, and 4 bases had no gene match. The CDR3 totals 14 residues. The CDR3 region is CASSWDSQNEKLFF. The DNA for the CDR3 is TGTGCCAGCAGCTGGGACAGCCAAAATGAAAAACTGTTTTTT.

The V and J genes are TRBV12-3 or TRBV12-4 and TRBJ1-1, with D maybe TRBD1 (5 bases). V lost 5 bases to trimming and J lost 2 bases, with 15 bases between them. The CDR3 has 15 residues. DNA of the CDR3: TGTGCCAGCAGTAAAACCGACAGACCCAACACTGAAGCTTTCTTT. This gives the protein CASSKTDRPNTEAFF.

V is TRBV12-3 or TRBV12-4 and J is TRBJ1-2, with a weak D call TRBD1 (5 bases). The CDR3 sequence is 15 residues long. With 2 bases removed from V and 4 bases from J, the gap between germline ends came to 14 bases. The CDR3 loop reads CASSLQGGISYGYTF. CDR3 in DNA: TGTGCCAGCAGTTTACAGGGAGGGATTAGCTATGGCTACACCTTC.

Many counts were recorded for this clonotype. The V call is TRBV2, the J call TRBJ2-7, with 11 bases that match TRBD1. V trimming: 5 bases; J trimming: 0 bases; junction bases outside the gene matches: 3. The CDR3 runs to 15 residues. The germline CDR1 and CDR2 sequences are SNHLY and FYNNEI. CDR3 protein: CASSLDRGLSYEQYF. The CDR3 nucleotides are TGTGCCAGCAGTCTGGACAGGGGGCTCTCCTACGAGCAGTACTTC.

This clonotype was seen a few times. J is TRBJ1-2 and V is TRBV30; D uncertain. Trimming shortened V by 4 bases and J by 8 bases, and 14 bases separated the two germline ends. The CDR3 spans 12 residues. Germline CDR1 reads GTSNPN; CDR2 reads SVGIG (reference sequence). This chain's CDR3 is CAWTEGRSGYTF. CDR3 DNA sequence: TGTGCCTGGACTGAAGGGAGGTCGGGCTACACCTTC.

In its sample, this clonotype was seen a few times. V is TRBV20-1 and J is TRBJ1-1; no definite D call. The germline CDR1 and CDR2 sequences are DFQATT and SNEGSKA (reference sequence). The CDR3 loop spans 13 amino acids. Between the trimmed V and J ends, which lost 0 bases and 3 bases, there was a span of 8 bases. Here the CDR3 reads CSARDMGDTEAFF. The DNA of the CDR3 is TGCAGTGCTAGAGATATGGGAGACACTGAAGCTTTCTTT.